Sequencing of this TCR beta chain was carried out in a study of cytomegalovirus exposure and HLA in healthy donors. 13 Jbeta primers and 60 Vbeta primers were used for the PCR. Sequenced by immunoSEQ multiplex PCR; TCRdb stores in-frame clones only, minus some. The sample comprises 140,000 to 150,000 clones, roughly 80% of which are singletons, and 3.5% to 5.5% rests with the top ten. The TCR comes from a woman in her thirties or forties in good health and CMV-seropositive. The sample consisted of PBMCs.

The CDR3 protein is CASSLKHQPQHF. The CDR3, as DNA: TGTGCCAGCAGTCTAAAACATCAGCCCCAGCATTTT. This rearrangement joins TRBV27 to TRBJ1-5; no clear D gene. V gave up 5 bases and J gave up 5 bases, with 7 bases separating them. Germline V gene sequence: CDR1 MNHEY, CDR2 SMNVEV (reference sequence). This CDR3 contains 12 residues.